These T cell receptor beta chains were read from a single sample in a study of T cell repertoires in cytomegalovirus infection. TCRdb fed the reads into MiXCR, producing one record per CDR3 protein. The sample records approximately 150,000 distinct CDR3 sequences, 15% to 20% being singletons. What was sequenced was CD8+ T cells from PBMCs. These receptors originate from a human donor in good health (CMV status not recorded). Some clones in this sample may be carry-over from other donors' samples. Each CDR3 is given with its conserved first and last residue. A D gene is named only where the DNA matches it firmly. Not every row has a clone size; where given, it reads once, few, many or a size class.

v_call	d_call	clone_size	j_call	cdr3_aa	cdr3_nt
TRBV29-1	TRBD1	-	TRBJ1-1	CSVGPGGRNTEAFF	TGCAGCGTTGGCCCAGGGGGCCGGAACACTGAAGCTTTCTTT
TRBV7-2	-	many	TRBJ2-3	CASSLKTDTQYF	TGTGCCAGCAGCTTAAAGACAGATACGCAGTATTTT
TRBV27	-	-	TRBJ2-3	CASRPRTEGAADTQYF	TGTGCCAGCCGTCCACGGACGGAGGGTGCGGCAGATACGCAGTATTTT
TRBV7-6	-	-	TRBJ2-1	CASSLVRGGHNEQFF	TGTGCCAGCAGCTTAGTGAGGGGGGGACACAATGAGCAGTTCTTC
TRBV29-1	TRBD1	-	TRBJ2-7	CSVRTRDRDYEQYF	TGCAGCGTCCGAACCCGGGACAGGGACTACGAGCAGTACTTC
TRBV19	-	-	TRBJ1-1	CASSRALNTEAFF	TGTGCCAGTAGTAGGGCGCTGAACACTGAAGCTTTCTTT
TRBV20-1	TRBD1	few	TRBJ1-1	CSARDQDRATEAFF	TGCAGTGCTAGAGATCAGGACAGGGCGACTGAAGCTTTCTTT
TRBV7-2	-	-	TRBJ1-1	CASSLAVDTTTEAFF	TGTGCCAGCAGCTTAGCTGTAGATACGACCACTGAAGCTTTCTTT
TRBV29-1	TRBD2	-	TRBJ2-5	CSVETGTSGSTQYF	TGCAGCGTTGAGACCGGGACTAGCGGATCGACCCAGTACTTC
TRBV28	-	-	TRBJ1-1	CASSTAGTEAFF	TGTGCCAGCAGCACCGCGGGAACTGAAGCTTTCTTT
TRBV6-8	-	few	TRBJ1-6	CASSSTGGSYNSPLHF	TGTGCCAGCAGTTCGACGGGGGGGTCCTATAATTCACCCCTCCACTTT
TRBV5-1	TRBD2	-	TRBJ2-1	CASSPGLAGEEQFF	TGCGCCAGCAGCCCAGGACTAGCGGGGGAAGAGCAGTTCTTC
TRBV7-9	-	-	TRBJ2-7	CASKDLAGAYEQYF	TGTGCCAGCAAGGATCTAGCCGGGGCCTACGAGCAGTACTTC
TRBV29-1	-	few	TRBJ2-1	CSVPWGVSTYNEQFF	TGCAGCGTTCCCTGGGGAGTTAGTACCTACAATGAGCAGTTCTTC
TRBV5-4	-	-	TRBJ1-2	CASSSHAEIYRGYTF	TGTGCCAGCAGCTCGCACGCCGAGATTTACAGGGGCTACACCTTC
TRBV30	-	many	TRBJ1-1	CAWSPLDSRPEAFF	TGTGCCTGGTCCCCTCTGGACTCCCGACCCGAAGCTTTCTTT
TRBV7-2	TRBD1	many	TRBJ2-1	CASSPQADRPRTDNEQFF	TGTGCCAGCAGCCCTCAGGCGGACAGGCCCAGGACCGACAATGAGCAGTTCTTC
TRBV12-3/TRBV12-4	TRBD1	few	TRBJ2-7	CASKTGGEQYF	TGTGCCAGCAAAACAGGGGGCGAGCAGTACTTC
TRBV6-1	-	few	TRBJ2-7	CASVEGVKGEQYF	TGTGCCAGCGTCGAGGGGGTTAAAGGCGAGCAGTACTTC
TRBV6-2/TRBV6-3	-	-	TRBJ1-1	CASSYSKGDLNTEAFF	TGTGCCAGCAGTTACTCGAAGGGGGATCTGAACACTGAAGCTTTCTTT
TRBV12-3/TRBV12-4	-	-	TRBJ2-1	CASSRGSGSLDEQFF	TGTGCCAGCAGTCGAGGTAGCGGCTCCTTGGATGAGCAGTTCTTC
TRBV5-5	-	-	TRBJ2-1	CASSLDTDSSYNEQFF	TGTGCCAGCAGCTTGGATACAGACTCCTCCTACAATGAGCAGTTCTTC
TRBV7-2	TRBD2	few	TRBJ2-7	CASSSRIAGSSYEQYF	TGTGCCAGCAGCTCCCGAATAGCGGGGAGCTCCTACGAGCAGTACTTC
TRBV7-2	TRBD1	few	TRBJ2-1	CASSFGDRGYDEQFF	TGTGCCAGCAGCTTTGGGGACAGGGGATACGATGAGCAGTTCTTC
TRBV4-3	-	few	TRBJ2-6	CASSQDWDSGANVLTF	TGCGCCAGCAGCCAAGATTGGGACTCTGGGGCCAACGTCCTGACTTTC
TRBV6-4	TRBD2	-	TRBJ2-1	CASRAGGGEQFF	TGTGCCAGCAGAGCGGGAGGCGGTGAGCAGTTCTTC
TRBV28	-	few	TRBJ2-5	CASSLGSLAEYQETQYF	TGTGCCAGCAGTTTAGGTAGCCTAGCTGAGTACCAAGAGACCCAGTACTTC
TRBV6-2/TRBV6-3	TRBD2	few	TRBJ2-5	CASSYPSASGGLPETQYF	TGTGCCAGCAGTTACCCAAGTGCTAGCGGGGGGCTACCGGAGACCCAGTACTTC
TRBV12-3/TRBV12-4	TRBD1	few	TRBJ2-7	CASSFEGQDSYEQYF	TGTGCCAGCAGTTTCGAAGGACAGGATTCCTACGAGCAGTACTTC
TRBV7-2	TRBD2	few	TRBJ2-7	CASSSVAGGAYEQYF	TGTGCCAGCAGCTCCGTAGCGGGAGGGGCCTACGAGCAGTACTTC
TRBV12-3/TRBV12-4	TRBD1	-	TRBJ1-5	CASSLDRGRDQPQHF	TGTGCCAGCAGTTTGGACAGGGGGCGTGATCAGCCCCAGCATTTT
TRBV7-2	-	-	TRBJ2-2	CASSLRGERGAPGGELFF	TGTGCCAGCAGCTTACGGGGAGAACGGGGGGCCCCCGGCGGGGAGCTGTTTTTT
TRBV23-1	-	few	TRBJ1-4	CASSRRRDPLEKLFF	TGCGCCAGCAGTCGGAGACGGGATCCGCTTGAAAAACTGTTTTTT
TRBV5-6	-	-	TRBJ2-1	CASSLPTASPDGQFF	TGTGCCAGCAGCTTACCGACTGCGTCCCCAGACGGGCAGTTCTTC
TRBV25-1	-	-	TRBJ2-3	CASSEEAQYF	TGTGCCAGCAGTGAGGAAGCGCAGTATTTT
TRBV6-5	TRBD2	few	TRBJ2-5	CASRPYLAVQETQYF	TGTGCCAGCAGACCATACCTAGCGGTCCAAGAGACCCAGTACTTC
TRBV7-9	-	-	TRBJ2-7	CASSIRDNYEQYF	TGTGCCAGCAGCATACGGGACAACTACGAGCAGTACTTC
TRBV29-1	-	many	TRBJ2-7	CSVESRSYEQYF	TGCAGCGTTGAGTCCCGATCCTACGAGCAGTACTTC
TRBV15	TRBD1	-	TRBJ2-4	CATSLRDRRPVDIQYF	TGTGCCACCAGCCTCCGGGACAGGAGGCCGGTAGACATTCAGTACTTC
TRBV6-5	-	few	TRBJ2-1	CASSYDPWRGMGEQFF	TGTGCCAGCAGTTACGATCCCTGGAGGGGAATGGGTGAGCAGTTCTTC
TRBV2	-	-	TRBJ2-3	CASRGVLGTDTQYF	TGTGCCAGCAGAGGGGTCCTGGGAACAGATACGCAGTATTTT
TRBV20-1	TRBD2	few	TRBJ2-7	CAGGDYEQYF	TGCGCGGGAGGAGATTACGAGCAGTACTTC
TRBV2	-	-	TRBJ2-6	CANRKQSSGANVLTF	TGTGCCAACAGAAAACAGAGCTCTGGGGCCAACGTCCTGACTTTC
TRBV28	-	-	TRBJ2-2	CASSFRGPTNLPGELFF	TGTGCCAGCAGTTTCCGGGGCCCAACTAATCTTCCCGGGGAGCTGTTTTTT
TRBV20-1	TRBD1	-	TRBJ2-3	CSPSTGDRPTDTQYF	TGCAGTCCTTCCACAGGGGACAGACCTACAGATACGCAGTATTTT
TRBV28	-	-	TRBJ2-7	CASSLLAGPEYEQYF	TGTGCCAGCAGTTTATTGGCGGGGCCAGAATACGAGCAGTACTTC
TRBV6-2/TRBV6-3	TRBD2	few	TRBJ2-1	CASSYSIVTSGYNEQFF	TGTGCCAGCAGTTACTCGATAGTAACTAGCGGCTACAATGAGCAGTTCTTC
TRBV28	-	many	TRBJ2-1	CASSSGLSGTAYDEQFF	TGTGCCAGCAGTTCTGGACTATCCGGGACGGCCTACGATGAGCAGTTCTTC
TRBV7-6	-	few	TRBJ2-7	CASSLEAGKLYEQYF	TGTGCCAGCAGCTTAGAGGCAGGGAAACTTTACGAGCAGTACTTC
TRBV29-1	TRBD1	few	TRBJ2-7	CSVEDGYLSGTGVYEQYF	TGCAGCGTTGAAGATGGGTATTTGTCCGGGACAGGGGTGTACGAGCAGTACTTC
TRBV2	TRBD2	few	TRBJ2-1	CASGLSYNEQFF	TGTGCCTCGGGACTATCTTACAATGAGCAGTTCTTC
TRBV7-2	-	few	TRBJ1-6	CASSLSHSSPLHF	TGTGCCAGCAGCTTAAGCCATTCCTCACCCCTCCACTTT
TRBV28	-	-	TRBJ2-7	CASSPDLGRRTGSIPYEQYF	TGTGCCAGCAGTCCGGACTTAGGTCGAAGGACGGGAAGCATACCATACGAGCAGTACTTC
TRBV20-1	-	-	TRBJ1-5	CSAREGYSSNQPQHF	TGCAGTGCTAGAGAAGGGTATTCGAGCAATCAGCCCCAGCATTTT
TRBV11-2	-	-	TRBJ2-7	CASSWAQQQYF	TGTGCCAGCAGCTGGGCGCAGCAGCAGTACTTC
TRBV4-2	-	-	TRBJ2-2	CASSQQLDTKAGELFF	TGTGCCAGCAGCCAACAACTCGACACTAAGGCCGGGGAGCTGTTTTTT